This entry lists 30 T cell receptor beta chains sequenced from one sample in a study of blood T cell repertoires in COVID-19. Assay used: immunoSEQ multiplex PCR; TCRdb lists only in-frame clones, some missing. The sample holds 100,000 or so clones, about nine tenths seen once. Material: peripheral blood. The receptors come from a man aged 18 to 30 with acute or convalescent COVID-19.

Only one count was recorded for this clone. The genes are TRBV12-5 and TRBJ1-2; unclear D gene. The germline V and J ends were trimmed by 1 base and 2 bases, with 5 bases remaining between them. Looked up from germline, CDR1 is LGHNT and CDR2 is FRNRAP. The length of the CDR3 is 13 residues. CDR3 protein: CASGLGGNYGYTF. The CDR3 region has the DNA TGTGCTAGTGGTTTGGGAGGGAACTATGGCTACACCTTC.

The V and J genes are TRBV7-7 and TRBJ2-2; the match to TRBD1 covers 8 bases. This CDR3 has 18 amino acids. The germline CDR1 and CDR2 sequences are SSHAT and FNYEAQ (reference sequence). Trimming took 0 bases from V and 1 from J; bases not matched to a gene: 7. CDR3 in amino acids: CASSLADVGTGNTGELFF. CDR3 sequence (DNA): TGTGCCAGCAGCTTAGCCGATGTGGGGACAGGGAACACCGGGGAGCTGTTTTTT. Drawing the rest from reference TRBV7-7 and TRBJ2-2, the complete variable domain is GAGVSQSPRYKVTKRGQDVTLRCDPISSHATLYWYQQALGQGPEFLTYFNYEAQPDKSGLPSDRFSAERPEGSISTLTIQRTEQRDSAMYRCASSLADVGTGNTGELFFGEGSRLTVL.

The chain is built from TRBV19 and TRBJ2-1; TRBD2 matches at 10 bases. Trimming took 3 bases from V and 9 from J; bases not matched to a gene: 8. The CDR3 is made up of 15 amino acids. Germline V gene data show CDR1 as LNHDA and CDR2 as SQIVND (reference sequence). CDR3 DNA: TGTGCCAGTAGTATGGGAAGCGGGAGGGCCAGTGAGCAGTTCTTC. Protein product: CASSMGSGRASEQFF.

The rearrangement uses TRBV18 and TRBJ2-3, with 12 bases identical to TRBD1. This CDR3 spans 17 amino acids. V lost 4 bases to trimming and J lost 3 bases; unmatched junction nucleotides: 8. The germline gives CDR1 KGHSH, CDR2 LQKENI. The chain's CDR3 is CASSRDRGRRETDTQYF. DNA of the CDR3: TGTGCCAGCTCACGGGACAGGGGGCGTAGGGAAACAGATACGCAGTATTTT.

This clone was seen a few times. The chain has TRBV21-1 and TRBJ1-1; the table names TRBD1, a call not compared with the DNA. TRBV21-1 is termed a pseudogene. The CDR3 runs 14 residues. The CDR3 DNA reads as TGTGCCAGGGTTACGACAGCTTTCCTCTTTGAAGCTTTCTTT. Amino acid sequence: CARVTTAFLFEAFF.

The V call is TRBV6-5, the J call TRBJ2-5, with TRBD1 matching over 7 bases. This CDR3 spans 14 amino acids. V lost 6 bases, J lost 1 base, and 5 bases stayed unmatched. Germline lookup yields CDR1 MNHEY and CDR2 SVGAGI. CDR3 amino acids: CASSADRSQETQYF. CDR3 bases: TGTGCCAGCAGCGCGGACAGGAGCCAAGAGACCCAGTACTTC.

The CDR3 region is CAGRTGGGYTF. CDR3 in DNA: TGTGCCGGGAGGACAGGGGGCGGCTACACCTTC. This chain connects TRBV19 to TRBJ1-2; 11 nucleotides align to TRBD1. Germline V gives CDR1 LNHDA, CDR2 SQIVND (reference sequence). V dropped 11 bases and J dropped 8; count of bases not matched to a gene: 4. The CDR3 has 11 residues.

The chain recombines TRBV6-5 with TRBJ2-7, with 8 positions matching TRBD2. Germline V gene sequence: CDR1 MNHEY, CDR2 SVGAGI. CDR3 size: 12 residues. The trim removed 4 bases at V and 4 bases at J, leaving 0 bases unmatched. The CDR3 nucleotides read TGTGCCAGCAGTTTAGCGGGGTACGAGCAGTACTTC. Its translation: CASSLAGYEQYF.

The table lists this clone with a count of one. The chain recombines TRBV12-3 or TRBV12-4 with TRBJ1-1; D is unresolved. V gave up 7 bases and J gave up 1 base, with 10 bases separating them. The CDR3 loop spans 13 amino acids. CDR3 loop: CASIANGNTEAFF. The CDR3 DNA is TGTGCCAGCATCGCTAACGGGAACACTGAAGCTTTCTTT.

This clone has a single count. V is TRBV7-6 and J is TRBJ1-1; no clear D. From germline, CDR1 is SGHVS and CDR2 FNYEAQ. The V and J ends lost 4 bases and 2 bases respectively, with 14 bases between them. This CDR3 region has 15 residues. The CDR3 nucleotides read TGTGCCAGCAGCTCTATTAGTGGTTTAAACACTGAAGCTTTCTTT. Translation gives CASSSISGLNTEAFF.

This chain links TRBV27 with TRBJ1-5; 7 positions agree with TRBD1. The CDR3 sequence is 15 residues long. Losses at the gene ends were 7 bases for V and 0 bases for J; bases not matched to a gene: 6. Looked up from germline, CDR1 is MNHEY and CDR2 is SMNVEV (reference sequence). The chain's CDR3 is CASTKTGDSNQPQHF. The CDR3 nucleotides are TGTGCCAGCACCAAAACAGGGGATAGCAATCAGCCCCAGCATTTT.

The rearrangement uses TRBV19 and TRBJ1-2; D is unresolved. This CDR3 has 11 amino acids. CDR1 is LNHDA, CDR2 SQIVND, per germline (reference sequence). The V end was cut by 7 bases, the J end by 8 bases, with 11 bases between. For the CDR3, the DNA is TGTGCCAGTATCGATGGGCGAGGCTACACCTTC. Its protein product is CASIDGRGYTF.

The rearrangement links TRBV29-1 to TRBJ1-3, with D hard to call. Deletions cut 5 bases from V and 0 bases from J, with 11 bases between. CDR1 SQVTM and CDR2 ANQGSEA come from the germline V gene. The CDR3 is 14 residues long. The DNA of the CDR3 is TGCAGCGTTTACGTCGCCAGCTCTGGAAACACCATATATTTT. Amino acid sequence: CSVYVASSGNTIYF.

The CDR3 DNA follows: TGCGCCAGCAGCTTGGGACTAGCTGGGGAGCAGTTCTTC. As protein: CASSLGLAGEQFF. The chain employs TRBV5-1 and TRBJ2-1; 7 bases agree with TRBD2. Germline V gene data show CDR1 as SGHRS and CDR2 as YFSETQ. The CDR3 is 13 residues long. The trim removed 0 bases at V and 10 bases at J, leaving 4 bases unmatched.

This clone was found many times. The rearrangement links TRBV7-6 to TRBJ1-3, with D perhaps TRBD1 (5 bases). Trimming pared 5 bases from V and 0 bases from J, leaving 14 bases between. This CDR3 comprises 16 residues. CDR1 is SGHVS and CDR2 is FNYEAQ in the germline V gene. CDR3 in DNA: TGTGCCAGCAGCCTAGGGAGGGGATCCTCTGGAAACACCATATATTTT. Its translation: CASSLGRGSSGNTIYF.

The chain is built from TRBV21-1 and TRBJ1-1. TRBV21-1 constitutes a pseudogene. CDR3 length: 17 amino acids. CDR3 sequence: CASSKGGGLLSYTEAFF. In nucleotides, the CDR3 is TGTGCCAGCAGCAAAGGGGGGGGTCTTTTATCTTACACTGAAGCTTTCTTT.

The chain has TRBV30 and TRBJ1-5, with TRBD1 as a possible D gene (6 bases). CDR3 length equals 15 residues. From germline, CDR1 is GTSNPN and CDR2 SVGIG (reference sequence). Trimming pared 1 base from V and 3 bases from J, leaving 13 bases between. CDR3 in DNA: TGTGCCTGGAGTGGGAGCAGGGACACCAATCAGCCCCAGCATTTT. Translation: CAWSGSRDTNQPQHF.

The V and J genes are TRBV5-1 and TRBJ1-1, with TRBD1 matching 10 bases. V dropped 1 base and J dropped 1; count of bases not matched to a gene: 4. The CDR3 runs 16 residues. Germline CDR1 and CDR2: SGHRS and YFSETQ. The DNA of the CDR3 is TGCGCCAGCAGCTTGAGACAGGGGGCAAAGAACACTGAAGCTTTCTTT. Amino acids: CASSLRQGAKNTEAFF.

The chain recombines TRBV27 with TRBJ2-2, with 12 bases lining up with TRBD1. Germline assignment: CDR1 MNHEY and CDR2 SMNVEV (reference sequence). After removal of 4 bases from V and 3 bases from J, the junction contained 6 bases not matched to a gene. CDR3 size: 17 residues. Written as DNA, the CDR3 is TGTGCCAGCAGTTCCGGGACAGGGGGCGCCGACACCGGGGAGCTGTTTTTT. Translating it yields CASSSGTGGADTGELFF.

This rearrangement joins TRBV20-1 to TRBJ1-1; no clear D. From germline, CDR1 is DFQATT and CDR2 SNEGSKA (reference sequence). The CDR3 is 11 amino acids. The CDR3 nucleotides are TGCTTTTGTCGGAGCAGCACTGAAGCTTTCTTT. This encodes CFCRSSTEAFF.

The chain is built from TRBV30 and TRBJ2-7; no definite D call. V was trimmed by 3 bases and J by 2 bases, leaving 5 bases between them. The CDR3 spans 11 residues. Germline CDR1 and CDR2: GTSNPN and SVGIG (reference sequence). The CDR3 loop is CAWRNTYEQYF. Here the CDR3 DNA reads TGTGCCTGGAGGAACACCTACGAGCAGTACTTC.

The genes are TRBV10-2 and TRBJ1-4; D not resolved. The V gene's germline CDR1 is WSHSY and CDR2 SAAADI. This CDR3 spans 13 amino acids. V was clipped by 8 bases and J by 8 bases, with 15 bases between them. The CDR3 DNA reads TGCGCCAGCGGTACGGTGGCGAGGGAAAAACTGTTTTTT. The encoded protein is CASGTVAREKLFF.

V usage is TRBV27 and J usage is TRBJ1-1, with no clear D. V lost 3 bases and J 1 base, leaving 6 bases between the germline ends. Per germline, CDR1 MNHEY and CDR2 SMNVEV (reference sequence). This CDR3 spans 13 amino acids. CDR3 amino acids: CASSLNRNTEAFF. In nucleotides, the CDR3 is TGTGCCAGCAGTTTGAACAGGAACACTGAAGCTTTCTTT.

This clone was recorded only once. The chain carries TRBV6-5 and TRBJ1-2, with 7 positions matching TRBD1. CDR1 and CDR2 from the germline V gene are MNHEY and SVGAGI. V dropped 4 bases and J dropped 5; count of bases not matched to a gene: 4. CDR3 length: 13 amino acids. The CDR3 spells CASSFGTEYGYTF. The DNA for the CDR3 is TGTGCCAGCAGTTTCGGGACAGAATATGGCTACACCTTC.

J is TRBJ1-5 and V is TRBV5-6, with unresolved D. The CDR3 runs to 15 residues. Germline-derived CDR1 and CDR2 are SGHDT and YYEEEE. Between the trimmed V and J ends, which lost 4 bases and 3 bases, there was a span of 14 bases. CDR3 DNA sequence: TGTGCCAGCAGCCCCAGAAGTTCCCCCAATCAGCCCCAGCATTTT. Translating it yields CASSPRSSPNQPQHF. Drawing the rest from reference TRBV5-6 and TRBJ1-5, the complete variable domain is DAGVTQSPTHLIKTRGQQVTLRCSPKSGHDTVSWYQQALGQGPQFIFQYYEEEERQRGNFPDRFSGHQFPNYSSELNVNALLLGDSALYLCASSPRSSPNQPQHFGDGTRLSIL.

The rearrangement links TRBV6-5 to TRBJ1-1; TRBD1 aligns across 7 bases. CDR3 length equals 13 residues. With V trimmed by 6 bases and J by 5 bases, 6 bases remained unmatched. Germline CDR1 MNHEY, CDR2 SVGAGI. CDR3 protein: CASRAGQVTEAFF. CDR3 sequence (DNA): TGTGCCAGCAGGGCCGGACAGGTTACTGAAGCTTTCTTT.

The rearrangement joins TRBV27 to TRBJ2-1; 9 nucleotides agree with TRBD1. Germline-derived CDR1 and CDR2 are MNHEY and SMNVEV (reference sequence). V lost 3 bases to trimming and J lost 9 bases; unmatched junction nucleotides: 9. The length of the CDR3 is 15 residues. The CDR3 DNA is TGTGCCAGCAGTTTCCGAGGGACAGGGTCGGGTGAGCAGTTCTTC. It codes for CASSFRGTGSGEQFF.

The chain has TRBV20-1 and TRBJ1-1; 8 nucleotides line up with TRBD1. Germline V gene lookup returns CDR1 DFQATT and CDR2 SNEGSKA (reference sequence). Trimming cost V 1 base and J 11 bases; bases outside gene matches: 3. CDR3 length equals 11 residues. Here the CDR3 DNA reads TGCAGTGCTAGAGGGACAGGGTTCGCTTTCTTT. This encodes CSARGTGFAFF.

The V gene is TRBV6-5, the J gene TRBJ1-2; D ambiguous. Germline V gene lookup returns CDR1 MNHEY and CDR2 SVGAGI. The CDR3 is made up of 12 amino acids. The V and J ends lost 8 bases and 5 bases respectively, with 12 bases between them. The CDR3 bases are TGTGCCAGCCACGGGGTGGATTATGGCTACACCTTC. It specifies CASHGVDYGYTF.

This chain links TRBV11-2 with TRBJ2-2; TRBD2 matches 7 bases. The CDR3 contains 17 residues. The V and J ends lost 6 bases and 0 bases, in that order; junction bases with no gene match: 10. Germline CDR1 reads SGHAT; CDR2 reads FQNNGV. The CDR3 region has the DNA TGTGCCAGCAGTTCCCCCAGCGGGGCGTCGAACACCGGGGAGCTGTTTTTT. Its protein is CASSSPSGASNTGELFF.